This T cell receptor beta chain is from a study of spatial heterogeneity in lung cancer. Study background: Samples came from roughly 72 TRACERx patients with untreated early-stage lung cancer. Sequencing was performed on follow-up PBMC samples when available, collected at a median of around 2 years after resection.

Time point here: blood at routine non-recurrence follow-up after resection. V lost 1 base to trimming and J lost 7 bases, with 8 bases between them. The CDR3 is made up of 13 amino acids. Germline-derived CDR1 and CDR2 are SGHAT and FQNNGV. TCRdb re-called the 5' RACE reads through MiXCR, storing one row per CDR3 protein. The repertoire consists of roughly 110,000 distinct CDR3 sequences, with more than 10% occurring once and the leading ten covering 20% to 25%. The sample here was PBMCs, taken at follow-up. This clonotype was sampled from a female donor with early-stage non-small cell lung cancer. The rearrangement uses TRBV11-2 and TRBJ2-1; D might be TRBD1 (6 bases). In nucleotides, the CDR3 is TGTGCCAGCAGCTTAGGCCAGGGGAATGAGCAGTTCTTC. It encodes CASSLGQGNEQFF.